This T cell receptor (beta chain) was sequenced in a study of response to subunit inactivated influenza vaccine (dated by TCRdb to 2016 to 2019). About the study as a whole: Deep quantitative T cell receptor repertoire profiling was used in the study to track responses to a trivalent subunit inactivated influenza vaccine.

The library came from RT-PCR. TCRdb lists the instrument as Illumina HiSeq 2500. The public reads were reprocessed in TCRdb via fastp at Q25 and MiXCR, keeping in-frame beta chains. CDR3 protein sequences are deduplicated, and each keeps its most common genes and DNA. The table for this sample lists 400,000 to 650,000 distinct CDR3 sequences; more than 7% of them were counted only once. About an eighth of the sample is held by the ten biggest clonotypes. Comment on this clonotype: Its specific antigen is unknown. Base qualities are not at hand, and no much larger clone is one base apart.

Deletion took 3 bases off V and 1 base off J, with a span of 15 bases between the germline ends. As encoded in the germline V gene (reference sequence), CDR1 is DFQATT while CDR2 is SNEGSKA. The CDR3 runs 16 residues from the cysteine to the phenylalanine. CDR3 DNA only is kept here, 48 bases in frame from base 1. General study outcomes and caveats: The authors proposed that each seasonal influenza vaccination may bring in only a limited number of new T cells.

This sample comprised PBMCs from blood, obtained roughly 24 months after vaccination. The rearrangement joined TRBV20-1 to TRBJ1-4; possibly the D gene is TRBD1, per 6 matching bases. The sequence came from a man between 50 and 75 years old who received an inactivated influenza vaccine. Donor details come from another sample of the same person, matched by shared clones. The nucleotide sequence is given as TGCAGTGCTAGGGTATTTGGACAGATAACTAATGAAAAACTGTTTTTT. Translated, it reads CSARVFGQITNEKLFF.